The 15 T cell receptor beta chains below were found in one sample sequenced in a study of shared clonotypes between healthy human individuals. Sequenced by immunoSEQ multiplex PCR; TCRdb stores in-frame clones only, minus some. The sample contains approximately 1,500,000 clones, 95% to 99% of which appear only once. Sequences were obtained from naive CD4+ T cells sorted from blood. Regarding subset: CD45RA+ positively selected. The receptors were gathered from a man under 40 in good health.

The rearrangement joins TRBV29-1 to TRBJ2-3; 7 bases are a match to TRBD1. With V trimmed by 7 bases and J by 2 bases, 12 bases remained unmatched. The CDR3 contains 15 residues. Looked up from germline, CDR1 is SQVTM and CDR2 is ANQGSEA. The CDR3: CSAAGTAKITDTQYF. CDR3 nucleotide sequence: TGCAGCGCGGCCGGGACAGCCAAAATCACAGATACGCAGTATTTT.

The V gene is TRBV5-6, the J gene TRBJ2-3; weak D call: TRBD1 (5 bases). The CDR3 runs 17 residues. The germline gives CDR1 SGHDT, CDR2 YYEEEE. V gave up 0 bases and J gave up 2 bases, with 16 bases separating them. CDR3 in DNA: TGTGCCAGCAGCTTGGGGGGCGGTGGACGCGTCACAGATACGCAGTATTTT. Protein: CASSLGGGGRVTDTQYF. The full variable domain, completed using reference TRBV5-6 and TRBJ2-3, is DAGVTQSPTHLIKTRGQQVTLRCSPKSGHDTVSWYQQALGQGPQFIFQYYEEEERQRGNFPDRFSGHQFPNYSSELNVNALLLGDSALYLCASSLGGGGRVTDTQYFGPGTRLTVL.

The chain combines TRBV2 with TRBJ2-1; a weak D match, TRBD2 (5 bases). Trimming shortened V by 4 bases and J by 0 bases, and 19 bases separated the two germline ends. CDR3 length equals 18 residues. Germline V gives CDR1 SNHLY, CDR2 FYNNEI. CDR3 DNA: TGTGCCAGCAGTGGATCTATAGCGTGGGCTGGCTCCTACAATGAGCAGTTCTTC. Translating gives CASSGSIAWAGSYNEQFF.

This clone was detected once. This chain uses TRBV18 with TRBJ2-5; 9 positions match TRBD1. Trimming took 0 bases from V and 5 from J; bases not matched to a gene: 10. This CDR3 comprises 17 residues. The germline CDR1 and CDR2 sequences are KGHSH and LQKENI. CDR3 region: CASSPPSGDRDSETQYF. CDR3 nucleotides: TGTGCCAGCTCACCACCCTCAGGGGACAGGGACTCTGAGACCCAGTACTTC.

This clone was seen just once. The J gene is TRBJ2-7, the V gene TRBV18; 7 positions agree with TRBD2. J was trimmed by 1 base and V by 2 bases; bases with no gene match: 11. Germline CDR1 is KGHSH and CDR2 is LQKENI. This CDR3 contains 17 residues. In DNA form, the CDR3 reads TGTGCCAGCTCACCAACTCTCCTGACTAGCTCTTCCTACGAGCAGTACTTC. Encoded protein: CASSPTLLTSSSYEQYF.

The chain has TRBV9 and TRBJ2-5, with 11 bases fitting TRBD2. V lost 5 bases and J lost 0; bases outside the gene matches: 3. The CDR3 covers 15 residues. Per germline, CDR1 SGDLS and CDR2 YYNGEE. CDR3: CASSGTSGYQETQYF. The CDR3 DNA follows: TGTGCCAGCAGTGGGACTAGCGGTTACCAAGAGACCCAGTACTTC.

This rearrangement joins TRBV5-4 to TRBJ2-2, with 12 bases aligning to TRBD1. Germline V gene sequence: CDR1 SGHNT, CDR2 YYREEE (reference sequence). The CDR3 loop spans 17 amino acids. Trimming at V came to 3 bases and at J to 5 bases, leaving 8 bases not matched to a gene. The CDR3 region has the DNA TGTGCCAGCAGCTCCGGGACAGGGGGCGTTGGGACCGGGGAGCTGTTTTTT. Amino acids: CASSSGTGGVGTGELFF.

The chain has TRBV5-4 and TRBJ2-1, with no clear D. CDR1 and CDR2 from the germline V gene are SGHNT and YYREEE (reference sequence). V was clipped by 2 bases and J by 8 bases, with 5 bases between them. This CDR3 is built from 11 residues. The CDR3 loop reads CASSFKDEQFF. CDR3 DNA: TGTGCCAGCAGCTTTAAGGATGAGCAGTTCTTC.

The chain recombines TRBV5-1 with TRBJ2-1, with 7 positions matching TRBD2. In germline, CDR1 is SGHRS, CDR2 YFSETQ. The V segment lost 5 bases and the J segment 2 bases; nucleotides outside the gene matches: 7. The CDR3 runs to 15 residues. CDR3 in DNA: TGCGCCAGCAGTTTTAGCGGGCTTACCTACAATGAGCAGTTCTTC. This sequence encodes CASSFSGLTYNEQFF.

The chain joins TRBV15 to TRBJ1-1; 10 nucleotides agree with TRBD1. This CDR3 region has 15 residues. Germline V gene data show CDR1 as LNHNV and CDR2 as YYDKDF (reference sequence). The V segment lost 2 bases and the J segment 6 bases; nucleotides outside the gene matches: 6. CDR3 residues: CATSRPSGTGAEAFF. The CDR3 DNA follows: TGTGCCACCAGCAGACCCTCCGGGACAGGGGCTGAAGCTTTCTTT. Full variable domain (rest looked up from reference TRBV15 and TRBJ1-1): DAMVIQNPRYQVTQFGKPVTLSCSQTLNHNVMYWYQQKSSQAPKLLFHYYDKDFNNEADTPDNFQSRRPNTSFCFLDIRSPGLGDTAMYLCATSRPSGTGAEAFFGQGTRLTVV.

The chain uses TRBV5-5 and TRBJ2-7; the D gene could be TRBD1 or TRBD2 (5 bases each). Germline lookup yields CDR1 SGHKS and CDR2 YYEKEE (reference sequence). V shed 2 bases and J shed 3 bases, with 15 bases lying between them. This CDR3 has 15 amino acids. The CDR3: CASSFDGTGDYEQYF. The CDR3 region has the DNA TGTGCCAGCAGCTTCGACGGGACGGGTGACTACGAGCAGTACTTC. Based on the CDR3 plus reference TRBV5-5 and TRBJ2-7, the full variable domain is DAGVTQSPTHLIKTRGQQVTLRCSPISGHKSVSWYQQVLGQGPQFIFQYYEKEERGRGNFPDRFSARQFPNYSSELNVNALLLGDSALYLCASSFDGTGDYEQYFGPGTRLTVT.

This chain joins TRBV9 and TRBJ2-5, with a weak D call TRBD1 (6 bases). The V gene's germline CDR1 is SGDLS and CDR2 YYNGEE. The germline V and J ends were trimmed by 0 bases and 5 bases, with 11 bases remaining between them. There are 14 residues in the CDR3. The CDR3 sequence is CASSVGGRQETQYF. CDR3 sequence (DNA): TGTGCCAGCAGCGTAGGGGGGCGTCAGGAGACCCAGTACTTC.

CDR3 amino acids: CASSQEGGAVGAWNYGYTF. CDR3 sequence (DNA): TGTGCCAGCAGCCAAGAGGGGGGTGCGGTGGGGGCATGGAACTATGGCTACACCTTC. This chain joins TRBV4-2 and TRBJ1-2; D is perhaps TRBD1 (6 bases). CDR3 size: 19 residues. Between the trimmed V and J ends, which lost 0 bases and 2 bases, there was a span of 22 bases. The germline V gene encodes CDR1 LGHNA and CDR2 YNFKEQ.

V is TRBV7-8 and J is TRBJ2-3; 10 bases line up with TRBD2. Germline V gene data show CDR1 as SGHVS and CDR2 as FQNEAQ. The length of the CDR3 is 20 residues. V was pared by 5 bases and J by 6 bases, with 23 bases of the junction left unmatched. The CDR3, as DNA: TGTGCCAGCAGCATACGTTGGCGCGGGGCTAGCGGGAGCAGAGGGGATACGCAGTATTTT. Residues: CASSIRWRGASGSRGDTQYF.

V is TRBV5-1 and J is TRBJ2-7, with a tentative D call TRBD1 (6 bases). Germline V gives CDR1 SGHRS, CDR2 YFSETQ. Trimming pared 4 bases from V and 0 bases from J, leaving 11 bases between. CDR3 length: 14 residues. In DNA, the CDR3 is TGCGCCAGCAGCCTTCCGGACAGCTCCTACGAGCAGTACTTC. It yields the protein CASSLPDSSYEQYF.